The 25 T cell receptor beta chains listed next were all sequenced from one sample in a study of technical replicates of blood from a few donors. Profiled with immunoSEQ multiplex PCR; TCRdb holds only in-frame clones, not every one. The table records about 100,000 clones, nearly 97% of them present only once. Sample: T cells isolated from PBMCs. These receptor sequences come from a human donor in good health.

This clone was observed a few times. The chain combines TRBV11-2 with TRBJ2-6; perhaps TRBD2 as D (6 bases). The germline CDR1 and CDR2 sequences are SGHAT and FQNNGV. The CDR3 consists of 19 residues. With 5 bases removed from V and 0 bases from J, the gap between germline ends came to 20 bases. DNA of the CDR3: TGTGCCAGCAGCCCTCGGCGGAGGGGAGTTAGCTCTGGGGCCAACGTCCTGACTTTC. Its translation: CASSPRRRGVSSGANVLTF.

The CDR3 here is CASRQGQGEQYF. Written as DNA, the CDR3 is TGTGCCAGCCGGCAGGGTCAAGGTGAGCAGTACTTC. The chain is built from TRBV6-6 and TRBJ2-7, with D possibly being TRBD1 (5 bases). Looked up from germline, CDR1 is MNHNY and CDR2 is SVGAGI (reference sequence). V was pared by 8 bases and J by 7 bases, with 15 bases between. The CDR3 runs to 12 residues.

The rearrangement links TRBV6-5 to TRBJ2-7; 8 bases map to TRBD2. The V gene end was trimmed by 10 bases and the J gene end by 4 bases; junction bases not matched to a gene: 6. Per the germline V gene, CDR1 is MNHEY and CDR2 is SVGAGI. This CDR3 comprises 12 residues. CDR3 DNA: TGTGCCACAGCGGGAGTAGGGTACGAGCAGTACTTC. This gives the protein CATAGVGYEQYF.

V usage is TRBV7-9 and J usage is TRBJ2-7; D perhaps matches TRBD2 (5 bases). V lost 1 base to trimming and J lost 4 bases, with 17 bases between them. The CDR3 spans 16 residues. In germline, CDR1 is SEHNR, CDR2 FQNEAQ (reference sequence). CDR3 bases: TGTGCCAGCAGCTTAGGGCCGACTGCGGGCCAGTACGAGCAGTACTTC. Its translation: CASSLGPTAGQYEQYF.

The rearrangement joins TRBV18 to TRBJ2-5, with D perhaps TRBD2 (6 bases). The ends were cut back, 1 base at V and 5 bases at J, with 20 bases in the middle. The CDR3 runs 17 residues. Germline V lookup: CDR1 KGHSH, CDR2 LQKENI. Here the CDR3 reads CASSPLLSADGGETQYF. In DNA, the CDR3 is TGTGCCAGCTCACCACTATTGTCAGCGGATGGGGGGGAGACCCAGTACTTC.

This chain uses TRBV11-2 with TRBJ2-1; 8 bases agree with TRBD2. Germline V gene data show CDR1 as SGHAT and CDR2 as FQNNGV. V trimming: 0 bases; J trimming: 4 bases; junction bases outside the gene matches: 5. This CDR3 spans 16 amino acids. CDR3 protein: CASSLDQSGGYNEQFF. CDR3 DNA sequence: TGTGCCAGCAGCTTAGATCAAAGCGGGGGTTACAATGAGCAGTTCTTC.

The gene calls are TRBV19 and TRBJ1-1; no definite D call. The CDR3 has 14 residues. Germline V lookup: CDR1 LNHDA, CDR2 SQIVND (reference sequence). V was cut by 5 bases and J by 0 bases, with 10 bases left in between. CDR3 loop: CASSSWEMNTEAFF. Here the CDR3 DNA reads TGTGCCAGTAGTTCCTGGGAGATGAACACTGAAGCTTTCTTT.

V and J are TRBV5-1 and TRBJ1-4, with TRBD1 as a possible D gene (5 bases). V lost 0 bases, J lost 5 bases, and 8 bases lay in between. From germline, CDR1 is SGHRS and CDR2 YFSETQ. The CDR3 extends over 14 amino acids. CDR3 sequence reads: CASSLGAGNEKLFF. In nucleotides, the CDR3 is TGCGCCAGCAGCTTGGGCGCAGGGAATGAAAAACTGTTTTTT.

The chain has TRBV10-1 and TRBJ1-5; D remains unclear. This CDR3 has 15 amino acids. The germline V gene has CDR1 WNHNN and CDR2 SYGVQD (reference sequence). The ends were cut back, 9 bases at V and 9 bases at J, with 24 bases in the middle. Here the CDR3 DNA reads TGCGCCAGGGTTCGGATCGGTGACCGAGACTGGCCCCAGCATTTT. This encodes CARVRIGDRDWPQHF.

The chain joins TRBV10-1 to TRBJ1-1; possibly TRBD1 for D (5 bases). This CDR3 is built from 14 residues. V gave up 4 bases and J gave up 8 bases, with 17 bases separating them. Looked up from germline, CDR1 is WNHNN and CDR2 is SYGVQD (reference sequence). The CDR3 bases are TGCGCCAGCAGTGTTTCGGGGGTAGAGTCAGAAGCTTTCTTT. Translation: CASSVSGVESEAFF.

This clone was detected once. This chain connects TRBV18 to TRBJ1-6; D unclear. V was trimmed by 5 bases and J by 10 bases, leaving 18 bases between them. Germline V gene sequence: CDR1 KGHSH, CDR2 LQKENI. The CDR3 has 15 residues. The CDR3 coding sequence is TGTGCCAGCTCATCTTCGACGGGGTCGGCCTCACCCCTCCACTTT. Its protein product is CASSSSTGSASPLHF. The full variable domain, its missing parts supplied by reference TRBV18 and TRBJ1-6, is NAGVMQNPRHLVRRRGQEARLRCSPMKGHSHVYWYRQLPEEGLKFMVYLQKENIIDESGMPKERFSAEFPKEGPSILRIQQVVRGDSAAYFCASSSSTGSASPLHFGNGTRLTVT.

The chain recombines TRBV6-4 with TRBJ2-1; 7 nucleotides agree with TRBD2. The CDR3 length is 14 residues. Germline lookup yields CDR1 MRHNA and CDR2 SNTAGT. With 5 bases clipped from V and 5 bases from J, the junction kept 6 bases outside the gene matches. As DNA, the CDR3 is TGTGCCAGCAGTAAACTAGCGATTAACAATGAGCAGTTCTTC. Translating gives CASSKLAINNEQFF.

The V call is TRBV29-1, the J call TRBJ2-2, with TRBD2 identical over 7 bases. There are 15 residues in the CDR3. Looked up from germline, CDR1 is SQVTM and CDR2 is ANQGSEA. V gave up 3 bases and J gave up 3 bases; unmatched junction bases: 7. Here the CDR3 DNA reads TGCAGCGTTGAGAGGGGCGGGAGCCACACCGGGGAGCTGTTTTTT. It codes for CSVERGGSHTGELFF.

CDR3 in amino acids: CASSLTRGQGAGYGYTF. For the CDR3, the DNA is TGTGCCAGCAGTTTAACGAGAGGACAGGGGGCCGGCTATGGCTACACCTTC. The chain carries TRBV27 and TRBJ1-2; 11 positions match TRBD1. This CDR3 is built from 17 residues. J gave up 4 bases and V 2 bases, and 9 bases lay outside the gene matches. Germline values: CDR1 MNHEY, CDR2 SMNVEV (reference sequence).

This sequence joins TRBV9 and TRBJ2-3; 15 nucleotides line up with TRBD2. This CDR3 has 14 amino acids. Germline V gene lookup returns CDR1 SGDLS and CDR2 YYNGEE. The ends lost 7 bases at V and 3 bases at J; junction bases unmatched: 0. As DNA, the CDR3 is TGTGCCAGCGGGACTAGCGGGGGGACAGATACGCAGTATTTT. Protein sequence: CASGTSGGTDTQYF.

This clone turned up a few times. J is TRBJ1-1 and V is TRBV5-1; the D is unclear. CDR1 and CDR2 (germline): SGHRS, YFSETQ. Trimming left V 4 bases short and J 0 bases short, with 7 bases between. This CDR3 contains 13 residues. CDR3 sequence (DNA): TGCGCCAGCAGCCTTGAGTTGAACACTGAAGCTTTCTTT. This gives the protein CASSLELNTEAFF.

The CDR3 DNA is TGTGCCAGCAGCTTGGAAGGCTCGGGAAATGAAAAACTGTTTTTT. It codes for CASSLEGSGNEKLFF. The chain uses TRBV11-3 and TRBJ1-4; D gene ambiguous. Deletions cut 3 bases from V and 5 bases from J, with 13 bases between. Per the germline V gene, CDR1 is SGHNT and CDR2 is YENEEA. The CDR3 spans 15 residues.

The gene calls are TRBV9 and TRBJ2-2, with 10 nucleotides matching TRBD1. The ends lost 3 bases at V and 4 bases at J; junction bases unmatched: 21. The CDR3 sequence is 21 residues long. CDR1 is SGDLS and CDR2 is YYNGEE in the germline V gene. The CDR3 here is CASSARGTGDDLSRGTGELFF. The CDR3 nucleotides are TGTGCCAGCAGCGCAAGGGGGACAGGGGACGACCTCTCGAGAGGCACCGGGGAGCTGTTTTTT.

This sequence joins TRBV30 and TRBJ1-5, with D possibly being TRBD1 (5 bases). Looked up from germline, CDR1 is GTSNPN and CDR2 is SVGIG (reference sequence). Trimming pared 4 bases from V and 9 bases from J, leaving 25 bases between. The CDR3 loop spans 16 amino acids. The CDR3 DNA reads as TGTGCCTGGAAAGAAGACAGAGAAGGTTTTTTAGGGCCCCAGCATTTT. Translating it yields CAWKEDREGFLGPQHF. The whole variable domain, filled in from reference TRBV30 and TRBJ1-5, reads SQTIHQWPATLVQPVGSPLSLECTVEGTSNPNLYWYRQAAGRGLQLLFYSVGIGQISSEVPQNLSASRPQDRQFILSSKKLLLSDSGFYLCAWKEDREGFLGPQHFGDGTRLSIL.

Written as DNA, the CDR3 is TGTGCCAGCAGTGATTCTCTGGGAGGGGGCAATCAGCCCCAGCATTTT. Protein sequence: CASSDSLGGGNQPQHF. The chain links TRBV25-1 to TRBJ1-5; weak D call: TRBD1 (5 bases). The CDR3 extends over 16 amino acids. CDR1 and CDR2 (germline): MGHDK, SYGVNS. V was shortened by 3 bases and J by 2 bases, with 14 bases between the two germline ends.

V and J are TRBV4-1 and TRBJ1-2; perhaps TRBD1 as D (5 bases). CDR1 MGHRA and CDR2 YSYEKL come from the germline V gene. The V and J ends lost 2 bases and 8 bases respectively, with 15 bases between them. This CDR3 spans 14 amino acids. The CDR3 sequence: CASSQLGLLGGYTF. The CDR3 DNA follows: TGCGCCAGCAGCCAACTGGGACTCCTCGGGGGCTACACCTTC.

This chain links TRBV7-9 with TRBJ1-1; D gene ambiguous. The CDR3 contains 11 residues. Germline CDR1 is SEHNR and CDR2 is FQNEAQ (reference sequence). The V end was cut by 5 bases, the J end by 6 bases, with 7 bases between. Here the CDR3 reads CASSLSPEAFF. The CDR3 DNA is TGTGCCAGCAGCCTCAGTCCTGAAGCTTTCTTT.

V gene TRBV5-1 combines with J gene TRBJ2-1, with 12 positions matching TRBD2. V lost 5 bases and J lost 13; bases outside the gene matches: 10. The CDR3 is 14 residues long. CDR1 and CDR2 from the germline V gene are SGHRS and YFSETQ. CDR3 nucleotide sequence: TGCGCCAGCAGAAGTACTAGCGGGAGGAAATTACAGTTCTTC. Translation: CASRSTSGRKLQFF.

V gene TRBV15 combines with J gene TRBJ2-1; 12 nucleotides match TRBD2. Germline V gene sequence: CDR1 LNHNV, CDR2 YYDKDF (reference sequence). The CDR3 spans 12 residues. V dropped 6 bases and J dropped 16; count of bases not matched to a gene: 7. The CDR3 spells CATSPTSGGPFF. In DNA form, the CDR3 reads TGTGCCACCAGTCCTACTAGCGGGGGGCCATTCTTC.

The chain links TRBV6-1 to TRBJ1-1; 7 bases are a match to TRBD1. Germline CDR1 MNHNS, CDR2 SASEGT. The CDR3 covers 15 residues. V was pared by 6 bases and J by 3 bases, with 10 bases of the junction left unmatched. The CDR3 DNA follows: TGTGCCAGCAGGACGACAGGGAAGACGGACACTGAAGCTTTCTTT. Translating gives CASRTTGKTDTEAFF.